The 23 T cell receptor beta chains below all came from one sample that was sequenced in a study of T-cell memory formation after mild COVID-19. TCRdb redid the calling of the 5' RACE reads with MiXCR, one entry per CDR3 protein. The top ten hold around a fifth of the sample, which has about 390,000 distinct CDR3 sequences, roughly 15% seen once. The material sequenced was PBMCs or a T cell subset sorted from them (not recorded which). The receptors stem from a man aged 18 to 30 who had mild COVID-19 (a few samples of this study predate the infection). Cell type and time point are not known.

The V gene is TRBV12-3 or TRBV12-4, the J gene TRBJ1-6, with a weak D call TRBD1 (6 bases). Deletions cut 7 bases from V and 3 bases from J, with 19 bases between. The CDR3 extends over 17 amino acids. CDR3 coding DNA: TGTGCCAGCACCCCCCCAGGGGTACGGAACTATAATTCACCCCTCCACTTT. Translation: CASTPPGVRNYNSPLHF.

The chain uses TRBV4-2 and TRBJ2-7; D gene ambiguous. The V and J ends lost 3 bases and 0 bases respectively, with 9 bases between them. Germline V CDR1 and CDR2: LGHNA, YNFKEQ. The CDR3 runs to 14 residues. Here the CDR3 DNA reads TGTGCCAGCAGCCAGGACCGTCTCTCCTACGAGCAGTACTTC. It specifies CASSQDRLSYEQYF.

The V and J genes are TRBV11-2 and TRBJ2-5, with TRBD2 matching over 9 bases. Germline V gives CDR1 SGHAT, CDR2 FQNNGV. This CDR3 is 15 amino acids long. V lost 1 base to trimming and J lost 4 bases; unmatched junction nucleotides: 4. The CDR3, as DNA: TGTGCCAGCAGCTTAGGAGCGGGGGGATCAGAGACCCAGTACTTC. The encoded protein is CASSLGAGGSETQYF. Using reference TRBV11-2 and TRBJ2-5 for the parts outside the CDR3, the full variable domain is EAGVAQSPRYKIIEKRQSVAFWCNPISGHATLYWYQQILGQGPKLLIQFQNNGVVDDSQLPKDRFSAERLKGVDSTLKIQPAKLEDSAVYLCASSLGAGGSETQYFGPGTRLLVL.

This chain uses TRBV4-1 with TRBJ1-2; maybe TRBD1 (5 bases). The CDR3 consists of 14 residues. Germline V CDR1 and CDR2: MGHRA, YSYEKL. V lost 2 bases, J lost 8 bases, and 15 bases lay in between. DNA of the CDR3: TGCGCCAGCAGCCAACCCTCCGTGGGGGACGGCTACACCTTC. The encoded protein is CASSQPSVGDGYTF.

This clonotype was detected many times. The CDR3 loop reads CSAPWGETQYF. The CDR3 bases are TGCAGTGCTCCTTGGGGAGAGACCCAGTACTTC. The gene calls are TRBV20-1 and TRBJ2-5; D gene ambiguous. Germline values: CDR1 DFQATT, CDR2 SNEGSKA (reference sequence). The CDR3 is 11 residues long. V lost 5 bases and J 4 bases, leaving 8 bases between the germline ends.

This clonotype appeared a few times. The chain is built from TRBV12-3 or TRBV12-4 and TRBJ2-2, with D tentatively TRBD2 (6 bases). This CDR3 has 14 residues. The V gene lost 6 bases and the J gene lost 5 bases, with 13 bases spanning the gap. CDR3 sequence (DNA): TGTGCCAGCAGAATTGGAGGGTCTACCGGGGAGCTGTTTTTT. It codes for CASRIGGSTGELFF.

The rearrangement links TRBV20-1 to TRBJ2-7, with 9 bases identical to TRBD1. The CDR3 has 15 residues. CDR1 DFQATT and CDR2 SNEGSKA come from the germline V gene (reference sequence). The V and J ends lost 1 base and 0 bases, in that order; junction bases with no gene match: 4. CDR3 nucleotide sequence: TGCAGTGCTAGAGGAGGGACAGGGAACTCCTACGAGCAGTACGTC. Its protein product is CSARGGTGNSYEQYV.

This clonotype appeared a few times. The chain carries TRBV7-3 and TRBJ2-3; 9 bases are shared with TRBD1. CDR1 and CDR2 from the germline V gene are SGHTA and FQGTGA. There are 15 residues in the CDR3. The junction had 6 bases not matched to a gene; V was cut back by 4 bases and J by 4 bases. CDR3 DNA sequence: TGTGCCAGCAGCTCCGGGACAGGGCCAGCAGATACGCAGTATTTT. Protein product: CASSSGTGPADTQYF.

A few counts support this clonotype. V gene TRBV7-9 combines with J gene TRBJ1-1; 10 bases are shared with TRBD1. CDR3 size: 14 residues. Germline V CDR1 and CDR2: SEHNR, FQNEAQ (reference sequence). The V gene end was trimmed by 6 bases and the J gene end by 7 bases; junction bases not matched to a gene: 8. In DNA form, the CDR3 reads TGTGCCAGCAGAATCGGACAGGGGGAAGTTGAAGCTTTCTTT. The encoded protein is CASRIGQGEVEAFF.

This clonotype has at least ten counts. The chain couples TRBV6-5 to TRBJ2-2; D is unclear. The CDR3 spans 14 residues. The germline V gene has CDR1 MNHEY and CDR2 SVGAGI. The V gene lost 2 bases and the J gene lost 3 bases, with 7 bases spanning the gap. CDR3 sequence (DNA): TGTGCCAGCAGTTACCTGGTCGACACCGGGGAGCTGTTTTTT. Translation gives CASSYLVDTGELFF.

V usage is TRBV5-1 and J usage is TRBJ1-4; 8 bases map to TRBD1. This CDR3 is 14 amino acids long. Germline loops: CDR1 SGHRS, CDR2 YFSETQ. V lost 0 bases and J lost 6; bases outside the gene matches: 1. The CDR3 sequence: CASSLEGQDEKLFF. As DNA, the CDR3 is TGCGCCAGCAGCTTGGAGGGACAGGATGAAAAACTGTTTTTT.

This clonotype was counted ten times or more. The chain joins TRBV6-6 to TRBJ2-7; no firm D call. The CDR3 spans 15 residues. The V gene lost 3 bases and the J gene lost 0 bases, with 12 bases spanning the gap. CDR1 MNHNY and CDR2 SVGAGI come from the germline V gene (reference sequence). The CDR3 here is CASSYRVQPSYEQYF. As DNA, the CDR3 is TGTGCCAGCAGTTATCGCGTTCAGCCCTCCTACGAGCAGTACTTC.

There are a few counts of this clonotype. CDR3 in amino acids: CASSVRGGDNEQFF. The DNA for the CDR3 is TGTGCCAGCAGTGTCCGCGGGGGAGACAATGAGCAGTTCTTC. This chain links TRBV2 with TRBJ2-1; 7 nucleotides line up with TRBD2. Germline assignment: CDR1 SNHLY and CDR2 FYNNEI. CDR3 length: 14 residues. Trimming removed 4 bases from V and 5 bases from J; junction bases left unmatched: 5.

This clonotype was seen a few times. The rearrangement uses TRBV5-1 and TRBJ2-5; TRBD2 matches at 7 bases. The CDR3 loop spans 14 amino acids. CDR1 and CDR2 from the germline V gene are SGHRS and YFSETQ. Unmatched junction bases numbered 7, after V lost 7 bases and J lost 1 base. Here the CDR3 DNA reads TGCGCCAGCCAAATAGGGACTATCCAAGAGACCCAGTACTTC. This translates into CASQIGTIQETQYF.

Only a few counts were recorded for this clonotype. The CDR3, as DNA: TGTGCCAGCAGCTTATCACCGGTAGCGGGCACCACAGATACGCAGTATTTT. It is translated as CASSLSPVAGTTDTQYF. This rearrangement joins TRBV7-3 to TRBJ2-3; 7 bases are a match to TRBD2. V shed 2 bases, J shed 2 bases, and the junction held 10 bases outside the gene matches. The CDR3 consists of 17 residues. CDR1 is SGHTA and CDR2 is FQGTGA in the germline V gene.

The chain uses TRBV7-6 and TRBJ2-2, with D perhaps given as TRBD1 or TRBD2 (6 bases each). From germline, CDR1 is SGHVS and CDR2 FNYEAQ. This CDR3 has 12 amino acids. Trimming took 5 bases from V and 11 from J, leaving 12 bases between them. For the CDR3, the DNA is TGTGCCAGCAGCGAAGGGGGGCGAGAGCTGTTTTTT. The encoded protein is CASSEGGRELFF. The full variable domain, in which reference TRBV7-6 and TRBJ2-2 provide the parts outside the CDR3, is GAGVSQSPRYKVTKRGQDVALRCDPISGHVSLYWYRQALGQGPEFLTYFNYEAQQDKSGLPNDRFSAERPEGSISTLTIQRTEQRDSAMYRCASSEGGRELFFGEGSRLTVL.

The V and J genes are TRBV7-9 and TRBJ2-7, with unresolved D. The CDR3 runs 13 residues. CDR1 is SEHNR and CDR2 is FQNEAQ in the germline V gene (reference sequence). Between the trimmed V and J ends, which lost 6 bases and 7 bases, there was a span of 16 bases. The CDR3 DNA reads as TGTGCCAGCAGTTACACAGTAGTTGGGGAGCAGTACTTC. Residues: CASSYTVVGEQYF.

This clonotype has only one observation. V and J are TRBV2 and TRBJ2-5, with D hard to call. The V end lost 4 bases, the J end lost 2 bases, and 5 bases lay between the germline ends. The CDR3 sequence is 12 residues long. Germline loops: CDR1 SNHLY, CDR2 FYNNEI. The CDR3 nucleotides are TGTGCCAGCAGTGTTTTACAAGAGACCCAGTACTTC. Its translation: CASSVLQETQYF.

This clonotype showed up just a few times. The chain uses TRBV11-2 and TRBJ2-5, with 8 bases matching TRBD2. The J segment lost 1 base and the V segment lost 1 base, leaving 11 bases of the junction unmatched. This CDR3 is 18 amino acids long. In germline, CDR1 is SGHAT, CDR2 FQNNGV. CDR3 in DNA: TGTGCCAGCAGCTTAGGCGTCCTGCGCGGGGGGTTCCAAGAGACCCAGTACTTC. Translated: CASSLGVLRGGFQETQYF.

In this sample, this clonotype turned up a few times. This chain links TRBV5-1 with TRBJ2-1; TRBD2 matches 9 bases. V lost 3 bases to trimming and J lost 8 bases; unmatched junction nucleotides: 9. The germline gives CDR1 SGHRS, CDR2 YFSETQ. This CDR3 has 15 amino acids. CDR3 DNA sequence: TGCGCCAGCAGCTCCCCGGCGGGGGGGCCCGATGAGCAGTTCTTC. As protein: CASSSPAGGPDEQFF.

This chain connects TRBV4-3 to TRBJ2-5; D possibly uses TRBD1 or TRBD2 (6 bases each). V gave up 0 bases and J gave up 3 bases, with 17 bases separating them. CDR3 length: 17 amino acids. Looked up from germline, CDR1 is LGHNA and CDR2 is YSLEER. The CDR3 loop is CASSQDRARGGKETQYF. The CDR3 DNA sequence: TGCGCCAGCAGCCAAGACAGGGCTAGAGGGGGGAAAGAGACCCAGTACTTC.

The table lists this clonotype with a few counts. The V and J genes are TRBV10-3 and TRBJ2-1, with D unresolved. Germline assignment: CDR1 ENHRY and CDR2 SYGVKD. The CDR3 loop spans 15 amino acids. Trimming removed 0 bases from V and 9 bases from J, with 15 bases in between. In DNA form, the CDR3 reads TGTGCCATCAGTGAGTCAGGAGCAACAATGAGTGAGCAGTTCTTC. Amino acid sequence: CAISESGATMSEQFF.

The chain joins TRBV12-3 or TRBV12-4 to TRBJ1-5, with TRBD1 identical over 8 bases. J lost 7 bases, V lost 8 bases, and 13 bases had no gene match. The CDR3 is 15 residues long. The CDR3 nucleotides are TGTGCCAGCGATCAAGGACAGGGCCCATTCCAGCCCCAGCATTTT. This gives the protein CASDQGQGPFQPQHF.